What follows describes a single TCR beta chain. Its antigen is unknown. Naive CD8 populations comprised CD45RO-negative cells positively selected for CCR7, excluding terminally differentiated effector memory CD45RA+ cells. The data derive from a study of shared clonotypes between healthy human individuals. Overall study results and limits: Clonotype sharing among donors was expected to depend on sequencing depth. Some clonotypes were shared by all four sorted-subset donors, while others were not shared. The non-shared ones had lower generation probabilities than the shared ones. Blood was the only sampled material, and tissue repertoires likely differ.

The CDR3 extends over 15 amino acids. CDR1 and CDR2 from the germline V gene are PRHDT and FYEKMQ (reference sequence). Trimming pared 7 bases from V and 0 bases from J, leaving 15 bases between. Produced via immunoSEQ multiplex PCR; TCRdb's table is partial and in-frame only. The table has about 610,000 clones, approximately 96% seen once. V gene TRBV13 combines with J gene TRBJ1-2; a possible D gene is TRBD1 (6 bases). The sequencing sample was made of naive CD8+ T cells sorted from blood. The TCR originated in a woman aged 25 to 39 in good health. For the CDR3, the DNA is TGTGCCAGCACCCCGAGGGGGGGAGCTAACTATGGCTACACCTTC. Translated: CASTPRGGANYGYTF.